The T cell receptor (beta chain) under discussion was sequenced for a study of naive and memory T cell subsets. The beta constant-region primer was an equimolar mix of two oligonucleotides covering TRBC1 and TRBC2. Ligated cDNA was amplified by four rounds of PCR with nested alpha and beta constant-region primers and SP2. TCRdb redid the calling of the UMI-ligation and nested PCR reads with MiXCR, one entry per CDR3 protein. Of more than 95,000 distinct CDR3 sequences in the sample, more than 14% were seen once. This clonotype was recorded many times. Its antigen is undetermined. The CDR3 is made up of 11 amino acids. The V end was cut by 5 bases, the J end by 7 bases, with 9 bases between. General observations from the study: Especially in CD8 cells, naive repertoires contained a few larger clonotypes, possibly CD45RA-re-expressing memory cells.

The rearrangement links TRBV12-3 or TRBV12-4 to TRBJ2-7; D possibly uses TRBD1 or TRBD2 (5 bases each). The receptor was isolated from a human donor in good health. The sequencing sample was made of naive CD8+ T cells from blood. The DNA of the CDR3 is TGTGCCAGCAGTCCCGGGACGGAGCAGTACTTC. Translation gives CASSPGTEQYF.